This T cell receptor beta chain emerged from a study of beta chain features in type 1 diabetes. Study results and limitations: More deletions and fewer insertions at VDJ junctions were seen in type 1 diabetes patients. The naive, central memory and Treg TCRB repertoires showed an apparent similarity that was greater among patients than among healthy donors. All four CD4+ subsets from Type 1 diabetes patients carried moderately but significantly shorter TCRB CDR3s.

A note on this clone: The antigen is unknown. The sample has other DNA sequences that encode this CDR3 too.

What was sequenced were expressed TCRB transcripts, since all of the isolated RNA had been reverse transcribed. Libraries were prepared by immunoSEQ multiplex PCR; TCRdb keeps only in-frame clonotypes and omits some of them. The sample lists around 250,000 clones; approximately 15% were seen once. The CDR3 consists of 15 residues. V dropped 2 bases and J dropped 1 base, with 10 bases sitting between them. CDR1 and CDR2 from the germline V gene are MNHEY and SVGAGI. Using CD45RO/CCR7/CD25/CD127/CD95/CD27, CD4+ naive, central memory, regulatory and stem cell-like memory cells were sorted. Sequenced: naive CD4+ T cells from blood. The chain couples TRBV6-5 to TRBJ2-3; D may be TRBD2 (7 bases). This TCR came from a man aged 30 to 45 with type 1 diabetes. The CDR3 region is CASSYRGAGTDTQYF. The CDR3 DNA is TGTGCCAGCAGTTACCGGGGGGCCGGCACAGATACGCAGTATTTT.